This entry lists 8 T cell receptor beta chains sequenced from one sample in a study (dated by TCRdb to 2013 to 2016). Libraries were constructed by 5' RACE. For sequencing, an Illumina MiSeq was employed. TCRdb trimmed the raw reads at Q25, called clones with MiXCR and kept productive beta chains. Every CDR3 protein is listed once, alongside the most common genes and DNA of its rows. This sample has nearly 10,000 distinct CDR3 sequences in its table, and 14% of those were observed once. Of the sample, 3.3% falls within the top ten clones. Cells that were CD4+CD25+CD127-/low were isolated as Tregs. The sequenced sample consisted of Tregs sorted from blood. These TCRs come from a female donor with breast cancer.

This clonotype was observed at least ten times. This rearrangement joins TRBV5-1 to TRBJ2-7; D remains ambiguous. Germline V gives CDR1 SGHRS, CDR2 YFSETQ. CDR3 length: 11 amino acids. V lost 0 bases and J lost 3, with 1 base in between. CDR3: CASSLGYEQYF. The CDR3 DNA reads TGCGCCAGCAGCTTGGGCTACGAGCAGTACTTC.

On this clonotype itself: This clone may be a read error of a much larger clone one base away. This chain links TRBV7-9 with TRBJ2-1; 8 bases match TRBD2. J gave up 8 bases and V 2 bases, and 5 bases lay outside the gene matches. CDR3 length: 14 amino acids. From germline, CDR1 is SEHNR and CDR2 FQNEAQ (reference sequence). CDR3: CASSLQRELDEQFF. In DNA form, the CDR3 reads TGTGCCAGCAGCTTACAGCGGGAGTTAGATGAGCAGTTCTTC. The entire variable domain, with the rest obtained from reference TRBV7-9 and TRBJ2-1, is as follows: DTGVSQNPRHKITKRGQNVTFRCDPISEHNRLYWYRQTLGQGPEFLTYFQNEAQLEKSRLLSDRFSAERPKGSFSTLEIQRTEQGDSAMYLCASSLQRELDEQFFGPGTRLTVL.

In the case of this clonotype: Just one base apart from a much larger clone, this may be a read error. The rearrangement joins TRBV20-1 to TRBJ2-1; D is perhaps TRBD2 (6 bases). The CDR3 spans 17 residues. Germline assignment: CDR1 DFQATT and CDR2 SNEGSKA (reference sequence). In nucleotides, the CDR3 is TGCAGTGTTTCATCGGTTGGGGGACTTAGCTCCTACAATGAGCGGTTCTTC. This encodes CSVSSVGGLSSYNERFF.

Comments on this clonotype: This sequence may be a read error, since a much larger clone differs from it by one base. The V and J genes are TRBV10-3 and TRBJ2-7; no reliable D call. Trimming took 10 bases from V and 3 from J, leaving 7 bases between them. CDR3 length equals 10 residues. Germline V CDR1 and CDR2: ENHRY, SYGVKD. The CDR3 reads CANSLYEQYF. The CDR3 DNA is TGTGCCAACAGCCTCTACGAGCAGTACTTC.

This clonotype was seen repeatedly, ten times or more. This chain joins TRBV13 and TRBJ2-1; the D gene is possibly TRBD1 (5 bases). Germline loops: CDR1 PRHDT, CDR2 FYEKMQ (reference sequence). V was clipped by 5 bases and J by 10 bases, with 12 bases between them. The CDR3 is 12 residues long. The CDR3 coding sequence is TGTGCCAGCAGCCCGCCTAGGGGCGAGCAGTTCTTC. Translation: CASSPPRGEQFF. The whole variable domain, remainder taken from reference TRBV13 and TRBJ2-1, is AAGVIQSPRHLIKEKRETATLKCYPIPRHDTVYWYQQGPGQDPQFLISFYEKMQSDKGSIPDRFSAQQFSDYHSELNMSSLELGDSALYFCASSPPRGEQFFGPGTRLTVL.

This clonotype came up a few times. The V call is TRBV12-5, the J call TRBJ2-5; D is possibly TRBD1 or TRBD2 (5 bases each). This CDR3 has 13 residues. Germline V gene lookup returns CDR1 LGHNT and CDR2 FRNRAP. V was cut by 5 bases and J by 2 bases, with 9 bases left in between. CDR3 sequence (DNA): TGTGCTAGTGGTCAGGGACCTCAAGAGACCCAGTACTTC. It codes for CASGQGPQETQYF. Variable domain in full (rest from reference TRBV12-5 and TRBJ2-5): DARVTQTPRHKVTEMGQEVTMRCQPILGHNTVFWYRQTMMQGLELLAYFRNRAPLDDSGMPKDRFSAEMPDATLATLKIQPSEPRDSAVYFCASGQGPQETQYFGPGTRLLVL.

The chain couples TRBV29-1 to TRBJ2-5; the match to TRBD2 covers 11 bases. Germline CDR1 reads SQVTM; CDR2 reads ANQGSEA. This CDR3 has 13 amino acids. The V gene end was trimmed by 7 bases and the J gene end by 9 bases; junction bases not matched to a gene: 10. The CDR3 reads CSGGTSGGLAQYF. The CDR3 nucleotides are TGCAGCGGGGGAACTAGCGGGGGTTTGGCCCAGTACTTC.

Details on this clonotype: A single base separates this from a much larger clone, so it may be a read error. Since the CDR3 does not end with the conserved phenylalanine or tryptophan, this likely comes from a read error. V gene TRBV7-2 combines with J gene TRBJ2-3; 11 nucleotides align to TRBD1. The germline V gene encodes CDR1 SGHTA and CDR2 FQGNSA. V gave up 4 bases and J gave up 6 bases; unmatched junction bases: 6. CDR3 length: 15 residues. This CDR3 is CASSSEGQGADTQYL. The CDR3 DNA sequence: TGTGCCAGCAGCTCGGAAGGACAGGGGGCTGATACGCAGTATTTA.